The T cell receptor (beta chain) described here comes from a study of blood T cell repertoires in COVID-19. Study at large: T cells, B-cell-depleted T cells, or PBMCs supplied cDNA or gDNA.

The CDR3 is 18 amino acids. Germline V gene lookup returns CDR1 SEHNR and CDR2 FQNEAQ (reference sequence). V shed 6 bases and J 1 base; nucleotides not matched to a gene: 14. Here immunoSEQ multiplex PCR was the method, and the copy in TCRdb shows in-frame clones only, minus some. The sample holds some 100,000 clones; about 86% are singletons and the top ten take 7.5% to 9%. This clonotype was obtained from a man between 65 and 85 years old who had recovered from COVID-19. Material for sequencing was peripheral blood. This rearrangement joins TRBV7-9 to TRBJ1-2, with 10 bases fitting TRBD1. CDR3 sequence reads: CASSPRYRDRGFNYGYTF. The CDR3 DNA sequence: TGTGCCAGCAGTCCCCGTTACCGGGACAGGGGATTTAACTATGGCTACACCTTC.